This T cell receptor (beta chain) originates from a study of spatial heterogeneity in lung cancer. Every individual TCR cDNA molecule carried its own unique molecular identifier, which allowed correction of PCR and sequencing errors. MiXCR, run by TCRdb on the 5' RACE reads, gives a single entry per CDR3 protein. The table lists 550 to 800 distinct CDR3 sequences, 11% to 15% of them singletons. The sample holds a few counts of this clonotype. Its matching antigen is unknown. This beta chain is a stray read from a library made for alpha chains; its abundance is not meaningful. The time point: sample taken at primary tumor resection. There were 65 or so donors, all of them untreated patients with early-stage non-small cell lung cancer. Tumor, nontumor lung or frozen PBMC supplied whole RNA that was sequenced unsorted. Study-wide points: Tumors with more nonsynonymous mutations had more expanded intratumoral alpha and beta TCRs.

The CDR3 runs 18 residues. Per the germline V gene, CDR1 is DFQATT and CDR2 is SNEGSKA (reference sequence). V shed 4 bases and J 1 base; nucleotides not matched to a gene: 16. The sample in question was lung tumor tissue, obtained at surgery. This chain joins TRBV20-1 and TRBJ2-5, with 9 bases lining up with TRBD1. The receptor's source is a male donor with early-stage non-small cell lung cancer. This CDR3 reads CSATQGAGGLRSQETQYF. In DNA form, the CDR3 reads TGCAGTGCTACACAGGGGGCTGGAGGGCTTAGAAGCCAAGAGACCCAGTACTTC.